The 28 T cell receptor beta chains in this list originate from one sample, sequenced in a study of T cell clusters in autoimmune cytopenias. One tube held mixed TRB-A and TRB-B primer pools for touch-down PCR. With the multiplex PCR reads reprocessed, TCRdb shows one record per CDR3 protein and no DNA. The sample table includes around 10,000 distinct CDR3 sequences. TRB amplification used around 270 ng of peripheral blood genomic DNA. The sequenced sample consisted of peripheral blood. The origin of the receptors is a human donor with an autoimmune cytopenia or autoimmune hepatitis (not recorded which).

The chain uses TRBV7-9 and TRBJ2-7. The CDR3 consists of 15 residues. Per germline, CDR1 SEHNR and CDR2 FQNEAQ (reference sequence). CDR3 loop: CASSHQDRSSYEQYF.

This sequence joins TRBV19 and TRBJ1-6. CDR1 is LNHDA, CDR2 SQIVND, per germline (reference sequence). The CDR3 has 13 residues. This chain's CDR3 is CASSVGYNSPLHF.

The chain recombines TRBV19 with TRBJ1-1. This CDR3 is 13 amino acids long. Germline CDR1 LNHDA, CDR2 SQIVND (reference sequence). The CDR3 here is CASSIGRNTEAFF.

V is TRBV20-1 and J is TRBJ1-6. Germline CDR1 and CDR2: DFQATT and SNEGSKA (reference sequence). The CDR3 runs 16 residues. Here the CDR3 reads CSASEQSTPLNSPLHF.

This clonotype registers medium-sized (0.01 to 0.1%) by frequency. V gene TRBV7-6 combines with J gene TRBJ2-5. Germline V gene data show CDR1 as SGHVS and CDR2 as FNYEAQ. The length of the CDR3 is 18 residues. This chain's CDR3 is CASSLAPDTAGDQETQYF.

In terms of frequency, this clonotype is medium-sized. The CDR3 spells CASSLSWGSNTGELFF. J is TRBJ2-2 and V is TRBV27. From germline, CDR1 is MNHEY and CDR2 SMNVEV (reference sequence). The CDR3 contains 16 residues.

The chain's CDR3 is CASSRTPDILYEQYF. This chain joins TRBV19 and TRBJ2-7; checking the TCRdb D call of TRBD1 is not possible without DNA. The CDR3 runs to 15 residues. Per germline, CDR1 LNHDA and CDR2 SQIVND (reference sequence).

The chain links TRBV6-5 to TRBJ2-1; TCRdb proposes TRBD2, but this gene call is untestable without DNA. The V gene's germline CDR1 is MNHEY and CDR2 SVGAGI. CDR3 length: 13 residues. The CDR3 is CAMGGQVYNEQFF.

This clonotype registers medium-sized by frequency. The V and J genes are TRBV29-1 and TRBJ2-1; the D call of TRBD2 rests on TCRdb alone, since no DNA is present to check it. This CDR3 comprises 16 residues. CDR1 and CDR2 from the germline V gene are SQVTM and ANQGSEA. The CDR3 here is CSVSSGSGGSYNEQFF.

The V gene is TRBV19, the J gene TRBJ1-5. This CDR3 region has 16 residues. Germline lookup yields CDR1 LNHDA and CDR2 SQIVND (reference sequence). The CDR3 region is CASSISAGSGNQPQHF.

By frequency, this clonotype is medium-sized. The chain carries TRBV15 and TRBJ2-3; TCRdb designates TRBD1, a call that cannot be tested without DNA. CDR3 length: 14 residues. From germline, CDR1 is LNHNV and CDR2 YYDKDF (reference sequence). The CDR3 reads CATSRGQGTDTQYF.

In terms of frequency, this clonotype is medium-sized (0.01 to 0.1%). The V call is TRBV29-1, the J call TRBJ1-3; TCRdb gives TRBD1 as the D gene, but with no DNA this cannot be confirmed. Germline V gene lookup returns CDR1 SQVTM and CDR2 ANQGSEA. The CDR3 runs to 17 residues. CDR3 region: CSVACRGVGNSESTIYF. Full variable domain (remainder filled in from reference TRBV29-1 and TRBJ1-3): SAVISQKPSRDICQRGTSLTIQCQVDSQVTMMFWYRQQPGQSLTLIATANQGSEATYESGFVIDKFPISRPNLTFSTLTVSNMSPEDSSIYLCSVACRGVGNSESTIYFGEGSWLTVV.

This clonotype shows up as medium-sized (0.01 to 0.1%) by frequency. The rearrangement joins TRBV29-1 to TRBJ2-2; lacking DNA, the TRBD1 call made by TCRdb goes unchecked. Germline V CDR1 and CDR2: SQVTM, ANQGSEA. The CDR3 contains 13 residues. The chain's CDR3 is CSVEDRGSGELFF.

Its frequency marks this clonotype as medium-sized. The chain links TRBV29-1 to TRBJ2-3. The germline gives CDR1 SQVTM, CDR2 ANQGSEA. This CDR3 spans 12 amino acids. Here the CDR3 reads CSVRQFTDTQYF.

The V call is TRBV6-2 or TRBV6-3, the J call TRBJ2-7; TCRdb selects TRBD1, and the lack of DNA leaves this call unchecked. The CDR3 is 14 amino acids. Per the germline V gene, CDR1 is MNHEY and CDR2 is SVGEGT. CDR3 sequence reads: CASRRTGVWDEQYF.

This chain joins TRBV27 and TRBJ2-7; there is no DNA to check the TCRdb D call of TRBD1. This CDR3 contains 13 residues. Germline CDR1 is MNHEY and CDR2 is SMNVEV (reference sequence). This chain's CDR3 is CASGQGPAYEQYF.

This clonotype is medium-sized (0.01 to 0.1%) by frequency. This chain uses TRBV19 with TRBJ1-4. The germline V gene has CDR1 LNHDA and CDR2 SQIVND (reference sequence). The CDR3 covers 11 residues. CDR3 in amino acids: CASNRNEKLFF.

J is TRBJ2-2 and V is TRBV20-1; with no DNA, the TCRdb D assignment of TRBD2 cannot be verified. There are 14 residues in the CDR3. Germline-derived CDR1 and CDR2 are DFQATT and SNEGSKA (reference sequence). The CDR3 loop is CSVRDSQTTGELFF.

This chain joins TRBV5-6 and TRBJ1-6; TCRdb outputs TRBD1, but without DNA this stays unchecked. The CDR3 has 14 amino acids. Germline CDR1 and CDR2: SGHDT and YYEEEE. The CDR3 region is CASSLEGTRSPLHF.

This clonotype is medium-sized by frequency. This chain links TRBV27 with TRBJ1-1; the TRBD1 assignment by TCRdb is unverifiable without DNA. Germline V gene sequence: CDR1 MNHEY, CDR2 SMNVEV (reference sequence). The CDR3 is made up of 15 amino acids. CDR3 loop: CASSLLGTYDTEAFF.

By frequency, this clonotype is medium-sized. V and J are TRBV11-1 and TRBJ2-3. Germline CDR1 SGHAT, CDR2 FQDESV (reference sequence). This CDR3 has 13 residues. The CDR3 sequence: CASSSTPTDTQYF.

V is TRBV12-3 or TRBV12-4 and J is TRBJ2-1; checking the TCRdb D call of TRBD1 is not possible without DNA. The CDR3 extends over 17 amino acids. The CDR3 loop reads CASSLPHWAGAKDEQFF.

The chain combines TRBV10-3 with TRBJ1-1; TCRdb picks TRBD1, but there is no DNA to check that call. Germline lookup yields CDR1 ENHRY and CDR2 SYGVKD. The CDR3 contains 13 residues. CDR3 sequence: CAISKQGNTEAFF.

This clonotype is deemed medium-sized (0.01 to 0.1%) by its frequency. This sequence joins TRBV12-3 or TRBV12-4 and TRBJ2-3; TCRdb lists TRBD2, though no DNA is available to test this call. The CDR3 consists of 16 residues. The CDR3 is CASSFLASGGADTQYF.

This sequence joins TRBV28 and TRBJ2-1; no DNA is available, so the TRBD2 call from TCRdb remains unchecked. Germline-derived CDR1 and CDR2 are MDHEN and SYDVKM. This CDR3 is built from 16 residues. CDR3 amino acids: CASSLWQGPRADEQFF.

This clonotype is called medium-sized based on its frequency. CDR3 amino acids: CASSLITGVNEQFF. The chain has TRBV12-3 or TRBV12-4 and TRBJ2-1; TCRdb lists TRBD1, though no DNA is available to test this call. This CDR3 has 14 amino acids.

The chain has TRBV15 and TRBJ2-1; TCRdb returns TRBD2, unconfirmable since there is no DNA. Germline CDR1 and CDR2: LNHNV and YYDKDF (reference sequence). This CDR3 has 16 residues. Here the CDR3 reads CATSREPSSSYNEQFF.

CDR3 sequence reads: CSVEGQINTEAFF. J is TRBJ1-1 and V is TRBV29-1. Germline assignment: CDR1 SQVTM and CDR2 ANQGSEA. This CDR3 spans 13 amino acids.